The text below deals with one TCR beta chain. Its antigen is as yet unknown. Primers: 60 Vbeta forward and 13 Jbeta reverse. In the authors' workflow: Roughly 11 million shared chains were among some 75 million unique TCR beta chains counted in a later analysis. The repertoire was sequenced with immunoSEQ multiplex PCR; TCRdb's copy has only in-frame clones and lacks some. The DNA gave D and trimming, while V, J and clone size come from that table. The sample holds approximately 200,000 clones, 60% to 85% seen once. This entry comes from a study of cytomegalovirus exposure and HLA in healthy donors. Study conclusions and caveats: TCR beta sequences reportedly predicted most subjects' HLA-A and HLA-B alleles accurately. Later on, an analysis showed TCR association rates differing by HLA locus, with DRB1 the most and HLA-C the fewest. Excluded were some V segments that proved indistinguishable, including TRBV6-2 and TRBV6-3.

The germline V gene encodes CDR1 GTSNPN and CDR2 SVGIG (reference sequence). V dropped 2 bases and J dropped 1 base, with 18 bases sitting between them. The CDR3 is 17 amino acids. The clonotype comes from a man between 35 and 55 years old in good health and CMV-seronegative. The rearrangement uses TRBV30 and TRBJ1-5, with D perhaps TRBD1 (6 bases). Sequenced material: PBMCs. The CDR3 bases are TGTGCCTGGAGTTACGGAGGACAGACCGGGAGCAATCAGCCCCAGCATTTT. Protein sequence: CAWSYGGQTGSNQPQHF.